This TCR beta chain was captured in a study of blood T cells in healthy people across ages. The CDR3 is 15 amino acids. The germline V gene encodes CDR1 SNHLY and CDR2 FYNNEI. V was pared by 3 bases and J by 2 bases, with 14 bases between. It was with a sample-barcoded 5' primer and a J-beta primer mix that a second PCR of roughly 7 to 12 cycles was run. TCRdb reprocessed the 5' RACE reads via MiXCR and lists one record per CDR3 protein. The sample consists of about 1.4 million distinct CDR3 sequences, roughly 60% of them appearing once. This clonotype was picked up one time. The sequence came from a man between 18 and 29 years old in good health. The sequencing sample was made of blood. This chain links TRBV2 with TRBJ2-7, with D possibly being TRBD2 (6 bases). The CDR3: CASSDAREVTYEQYF. The CDR3 bases are TGTGCCAGCAGTGATGCCAGGGAGGTGACCTACGAGCAGTACTTC.